This T cell receptor (beta chain) was recorded in a study of cytomegalovirus exposure and HLA in healthy donors. Primers for the PCR totalled 60 Vbeta and 13 Jbeta. Profiling relied on immunoSEQ multiplex PCR, and the TCRdb table lists in-frame clones only, not all of them. The repertoire table contains approximately 70,000 clones. From germline, CDR1 is MGHRA and CDR2 YSYEKL. The CDR3 sequence is 13 residues long. The V end lost 2 bases, the J end lost 3 bases, and 8 bases lay between the germline ends. This receptor was identified in a woman aged 40 to 50 in good health and CMV-seropositive. The sample taken for sequencing was PBMCs. This chain joins TRBV4-1 and TRBJ2-7; D is ambiguous. CDR3 region: CASSQTPSYEQYF. In nucleotides, the CDR3 is TGCGCCAGCAGCCAAACTCCTAGCTACGAGCAGTACTTC.